This record concerns one T cell receptor beta chain sequence. This record belongs to a study of control samples from healthy donors and cancer patients. TCRdb's table, derived via immunoSEQ multiplex PCR, lists solely in-frame clones and lacks some. This table has 90,000 to 110,000 clones, just over 90% appearing once. V shed 4 bases and J shed 7 bases, with 8 bases lying between them. Looked up from germline, CDR1 is SGDLS and CDR2 is YYNGEE. The CDR3 loop spans 12 amino acids. The chain couples TRBV9 to TRBJ1-4, with no clear D. The receptor was isolated from a human donor in good health. The donor label of this sample is uncertain. Sequenced material: blood. The CDR3 DNA sequence: TGTGCCAGCAGCCTTAGTGGTGAAAAACTGTTTTTT. This sequence encodes CASSLSGEKLFF.